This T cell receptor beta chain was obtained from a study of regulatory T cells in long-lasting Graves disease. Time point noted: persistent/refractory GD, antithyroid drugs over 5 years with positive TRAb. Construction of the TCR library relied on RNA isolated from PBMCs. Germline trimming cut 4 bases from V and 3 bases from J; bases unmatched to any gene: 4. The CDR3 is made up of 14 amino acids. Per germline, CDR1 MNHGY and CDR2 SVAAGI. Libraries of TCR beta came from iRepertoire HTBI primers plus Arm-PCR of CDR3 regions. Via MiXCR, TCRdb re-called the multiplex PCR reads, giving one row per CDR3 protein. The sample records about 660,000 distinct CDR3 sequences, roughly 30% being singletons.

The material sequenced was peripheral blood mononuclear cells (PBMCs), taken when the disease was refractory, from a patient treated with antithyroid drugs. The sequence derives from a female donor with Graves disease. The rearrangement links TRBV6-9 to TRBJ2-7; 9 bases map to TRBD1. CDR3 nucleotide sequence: TGTGCCAGCAGTTCACCGGGACAGGGCTACGAGCAGTACTTC. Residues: CASSSPGQGYEQYF.